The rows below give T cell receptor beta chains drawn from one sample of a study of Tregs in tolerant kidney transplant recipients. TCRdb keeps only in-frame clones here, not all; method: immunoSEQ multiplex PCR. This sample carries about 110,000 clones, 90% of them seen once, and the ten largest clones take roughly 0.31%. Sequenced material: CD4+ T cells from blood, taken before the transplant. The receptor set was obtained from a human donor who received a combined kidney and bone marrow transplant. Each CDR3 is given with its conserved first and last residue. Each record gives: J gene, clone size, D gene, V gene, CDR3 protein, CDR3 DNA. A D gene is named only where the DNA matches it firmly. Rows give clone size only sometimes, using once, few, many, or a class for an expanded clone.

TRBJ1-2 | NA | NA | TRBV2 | CASSDSGDWYGYTF | TGTGCCAGCAGTGACAGCGGGGATTGGTATGGCTACACCTTC
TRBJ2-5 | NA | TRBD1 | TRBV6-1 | CASSPGTAQETQYF | TGTGCCAGCAGCCCCGGGACAGCGCAAGAGACCCAGTACTTC
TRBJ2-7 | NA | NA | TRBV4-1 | CASSQEDSTDEQYF | TGCGCCAGCAGCCAAGAGGACTCAACGGACGAGCAGTACTTC
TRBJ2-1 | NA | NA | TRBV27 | CASSLRARKNYNEQFF | TGTGCCAGCAGTTTGCGGGCCAGAAAGAACTACAATGAGCAGTTCTTC
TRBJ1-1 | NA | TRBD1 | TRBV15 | CATKTGLLLNTEAFF | TGTGCCACCAAGACAGGGCTGCTTCTGAACACTGAAGCTTTCTTT
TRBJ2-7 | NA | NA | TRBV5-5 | CASSSRQYRYEQYF | TGTGCCAGCAGCTCAAGGCAGTACAGATACGAGCAGTACTTC
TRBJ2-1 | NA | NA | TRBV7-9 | CASSPVGSFDEQFF | TGTGCCAGCAGCCCGGTAGGGAGTTTTGATGAGCAGTTCTTC
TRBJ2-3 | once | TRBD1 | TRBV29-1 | CSVLSHRGPDTQYF | TGCAGCGTTTTGTCTCACAGGGGCCCAGATACGCAGTATTTT
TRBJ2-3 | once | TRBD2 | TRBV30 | CAWSPLAGVTDTQYF | TGTGCCTGGAGCCCACTAGCGGGAGTCACAGATACGCAGTATTTT
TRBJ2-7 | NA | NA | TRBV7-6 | CASSLGTEKSYEQYF | TGTGCCAGCAGCTTAGGGACAGAGAAATCCTACGAGCAGTACTTC
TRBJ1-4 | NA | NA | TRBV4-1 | CASSQSGGTNEKLFF | TGCGCCAGCAGCCAATCGGGGGGGACTAATGAAAAACTGTTTTTT
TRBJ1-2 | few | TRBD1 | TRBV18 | CASSPWDRVLNGYTF | TGTGCCAGCTCACCGTGGGACAGGGTTCTAAATGGCTACACCTTC
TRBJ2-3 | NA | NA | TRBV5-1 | CASSLAGITDTQYF | TGCGCCAGCAGCTTGGCGGGGATCACAGATACGCAGTATTTT
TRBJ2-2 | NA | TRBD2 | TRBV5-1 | CASSLGLAGNTGELFF | TGCGCCAGCAGCTTGGGGCTAGCGGGCAACACCGGGGAGCTGTTTTTT
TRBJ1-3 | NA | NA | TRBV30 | CASEGRGGNTIYF | TGTGCCTCGGAGGGGCGAGGGGGAAACACCATATATTTT
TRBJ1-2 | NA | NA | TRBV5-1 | CASSKGETYGYTF | TGCGCCAGCAGCAAGGGGGAGACCTATGGCTACACCTTC
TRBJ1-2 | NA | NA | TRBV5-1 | CASSLAVGGSSGYTF | TGCGCCAGCAGCTTGGCCGTCGGAGGCAGTAGTGGCTACACCTTC
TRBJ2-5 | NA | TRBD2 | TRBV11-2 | CASSPVGGVTETQYF | TGTGCCAGCAGTCCCGTCGGGGGGGTCACAGAGACCCAGTACTTC
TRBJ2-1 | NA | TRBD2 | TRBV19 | CASTHGTTASYNEQFF | TGTGCCAGTACCCACGGGACTACCGCTTCCTACAATGAGCAGTTCTTC
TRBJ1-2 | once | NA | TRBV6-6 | CASSYRGANYGYTF | TGTGCCAGCAGTTATCGGGGGGCTAACTATGGCTACACCTTC
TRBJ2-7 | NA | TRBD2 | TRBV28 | CASSPAGGYNYEQYF | TGTGCCAGCAGCCCAGCGGGAGGATACAATTACGAGCAGTACTTC
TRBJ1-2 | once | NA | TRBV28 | CASRTTGTSLGGYTF | TGTGCCAGCAGGACCACCGGGACTTCGTTGGGGGGCTACACCTTC
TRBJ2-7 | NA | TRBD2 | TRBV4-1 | CASSQDPDRGAYEQYF | TGCGCCAGCAGCCAAGACCCTGACCGGGGGGCCTACGAGCAGTACTTC
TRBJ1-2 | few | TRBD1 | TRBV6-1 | CASIGDRAIGYTF | TGTGCCAGCATTGGTGACAGGGCTATTGGCTACACCTTC
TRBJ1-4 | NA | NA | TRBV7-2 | CASSSRGRANEKLFF | TGTGCCAGCAGCTCCAGGGGAAGGGCTAATGAAAAACTGTTTTTT
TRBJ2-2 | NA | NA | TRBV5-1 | CASSLVMTGELFF | TGCGCCAGCAGCTTGGTCATGACCGGGGAGCTGTTTTTT
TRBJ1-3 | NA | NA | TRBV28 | CASSLAGAMDTIYF | TGTGCCAGCAGTTTAGCAGGGGCAATGGACACCATATATTTT
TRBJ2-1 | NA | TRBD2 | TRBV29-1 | CSIAGTSGRSDEQFF | TGCAGCATAGCCGGGACTAGCGGGAGATCGGATGAGCAGTTCTTC
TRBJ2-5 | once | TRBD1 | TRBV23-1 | CASSQGDRGRETQYF | TGCGCCAGCAGTCAGGGGGACAGGGGGCGAGAGACCCAGTACTTC
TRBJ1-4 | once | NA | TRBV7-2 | CASSLGGHANEKLFF | TGTGCCAGCAGCTTAGGGGGGCACGCTAATGAAAAACTGTTTTTT
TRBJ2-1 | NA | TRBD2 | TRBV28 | CASSRTSGRARGNEQFF | TGTGCCAGCAGTCGGACTAGCGGGAGGGCCCGGGGTAATGAGCAGTTCTTC
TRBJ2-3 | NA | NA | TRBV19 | CASSAGISDTQYF | TGTGCCAGTAGTGCGGGGATTTCAGATACGCAGTATTTT
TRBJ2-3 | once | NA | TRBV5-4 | CASSSLADTQYF | TGTGCCAGCAGCTCACTCGCAGATACGCAGTATTTT
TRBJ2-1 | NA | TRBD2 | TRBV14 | CASRTSGRPDEQFF | TGTGCCAGCAGAACTAGCGGGAGACCGGATGAGCAGTTCTTC
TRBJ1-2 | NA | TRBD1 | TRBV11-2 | CASSSTGTYGYTF | TGTGCCAGCAGCTCGACAGGGACCTATGGCTACACCTTC
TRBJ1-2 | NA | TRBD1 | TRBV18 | CASVTGGYGYTF | TGTGCCAGCGTAACAGGGGGCTATGGCTACACCTTC
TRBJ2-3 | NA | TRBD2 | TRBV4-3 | CASSQDPASGPQYF | TGCGCCAGCAGCCAAGATCCGGCTAGCGGCCCGCAGTATTTT
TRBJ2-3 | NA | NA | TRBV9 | CASSSQTRKDTQYF | TGTGCCAGCAGCTCCCAGACTAGAAAAGATACGCAGTATTTT
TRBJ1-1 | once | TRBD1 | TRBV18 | CASSGTDTEAFF | TGTGCCAGCTCAGGGACAGACACTGAAGCTTTCTTT
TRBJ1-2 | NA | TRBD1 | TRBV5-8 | CASSLVIVWDSVYGYTF | TGTGCCAGCAGCTTGGTTATAGTTTGGGACAGCGTATATGGCTACACCTTC
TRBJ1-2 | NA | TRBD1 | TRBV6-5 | CASSSQGTGGSGYTF | TGTGCCAGCAGTTCACAGGGGACAGGGGGCAGTGGCTACACCTTC
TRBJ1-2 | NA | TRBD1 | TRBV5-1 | CASSLAGTGSSNYGYTF | TGCGCCAGCAGCTTGGCCGGGACAGGGTCCTCTAACTATGGCTACACCTTC
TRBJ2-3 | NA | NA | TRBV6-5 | CASSPIGAKDTQYF | TGTGCCAGCAGTCCCATAGGGGCAAAGGATACGCAGTATTTT